Here is one T cell receptor (beta chain) with its context. Researchers ran the PCR with 60 Vbeta and 13 Jbeta primers. The repertoire was sequenced with immunoSEQ multiplex PCR; TCRdb's copy has only in-frame clones and lacks some. The table records about 120,000 clones, approximately 80% of them present only once. Though probably carrying unrecorded immune exposures, donors were nominally healthy at sampling. The data were obtained in a study of cytomegalovirus exposure and HLA in healthy donors. The V end lost 0 bases, the J end lost 0 bases, and 13 bases lay between the germline ends. The CDR3 loop spans 16 amino acids. The germline gives CDR1 SGHRS, CDR2 YFSETQ.

The receptor's source is a woman aged 40 to 50 in good health and CMV-seronegative. Material for sequencing was PBMCs. This sequence joins TRBV5-1 and TRBJ2-7, with D maybe TRBD2 (6 bases). In nucleotides, the CDR3 is TGCGCCAGCAGCTTGGTTGGGGGGAGGAGCTCCTACGAGCAGTACTTC. It is translated as CASSLVGGRSSYEQYF. Together with reference TRBV5-1 and TRBJ2-7, the CDR3 gives the full variable domain: KAGVTQTPRYLIKTRGQQVTLSCSPISGHRSVSWYQQTPGQGLQFLFEYFSETQRNKGNFPGRFSGRQFSNSRSEMNVSTLELGDSALYLCASSLVGGRSSYEQYFGPGTRLTVT.